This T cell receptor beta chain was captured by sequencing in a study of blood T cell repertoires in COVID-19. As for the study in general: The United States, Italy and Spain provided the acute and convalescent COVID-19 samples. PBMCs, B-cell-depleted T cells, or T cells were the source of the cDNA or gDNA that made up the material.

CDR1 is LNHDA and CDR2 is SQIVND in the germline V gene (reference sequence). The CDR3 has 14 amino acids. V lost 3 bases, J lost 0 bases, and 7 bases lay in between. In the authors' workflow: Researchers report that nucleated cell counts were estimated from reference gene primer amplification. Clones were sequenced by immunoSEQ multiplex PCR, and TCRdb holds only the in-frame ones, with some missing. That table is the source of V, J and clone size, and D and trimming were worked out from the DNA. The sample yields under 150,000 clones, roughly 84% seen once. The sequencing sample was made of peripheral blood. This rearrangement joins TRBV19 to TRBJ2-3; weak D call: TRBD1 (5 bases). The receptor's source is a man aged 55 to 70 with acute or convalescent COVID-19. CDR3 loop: CASSMGRSTDTQYF. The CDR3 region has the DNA TGTGCCAGTAGTATGGGGCGGAGCACAGATACGCAGTATTTT.